This is a list of T cell receptor beta chains from one sample in a study of T cells in Graves' hyperthyroidism and ophthalmopathy. TCRdb fed the multiplex PCR reads into MiXCR, producing one record per CDR3 protein. The sample lists 300,000 or so distinct CDR3 sequences, 16% occurring once. The sequencing sample was made of blood. The receptors stem from a man younger than 40 with Graves' hyperthyroidism. Each CDR3 is given without its conserved first and last residue.

v_call	j_call	cdr3_aa
TRBV6-1	TRBJ2-1	ASTERGSYNEQF
TRBV12-3/TRBV12-4	TRBJ1-5	ASSYRTGGGSQPQH
TRBV5-5	TRBJ2-7	ASSSGTAYEQY
TRBV2	TRBJ2-2	ASCRDRNTGELF
TRBV5-1	TRBJ2-3	ASSSSLGTDTQY
TRBV15	TRBJ1-5	ATSSEMNQPQH
TRBV20-1	TRBJ2-6	SAPRVTGANVLT
TRBV5-1	TRBJ2-5	ASSREGRETQY
TRBV2	TRBJ2-2	ASRDTRGWTGELF
TRBV7-2	TRBJ2-2	ASSYQITGELF
TRBV5-1	TRBJ2-7	ASSPTGTPAVYEQY
TRBV11-3	TRBJ2-1	ASSRGRGYYNEQF
TRBV24-1	TRBJ2-2	ATSEPGTGEGELF
TRBV19	TRBJ2-1	ASSTGQGFPGEQF
TRBV27	TRBJ2-7	ASRLGAHYEQY
TRBV12-3/TRBV12-4	TRBJ2-1	ASSFSTYEQF
TRBV12-3/TRBV12-4	TRBJ2-1	ASSPRPPGRAGGRNEQF
TRBV10-3	TRBJ2-7	AISRLAYEQY
TRBV11-2	TRBJ2-5	ASSLGRETQY
TRBV30	TRBJ2-4	AWSGLPKTKNIQY
TRBV5-1	TRBJ2-3	ASSSGTGSTDTQY
TRBV5-6	TRBJ2-3	ASKGQNTDTQY
TRBV20-1	TRBJ2-3	SASQTRGDTDTQY
TRBV10-3	TRBJ2-1	AISDDGRATYNEQF
TRBV7-6	TRBJ1-1	ASSLGRGQASNTEAF
TRBV6-1	TRBJ1-1	ASSFRAAADTEAF
TRBV7-2	TRBJ1-2	ASSDNIRGYT
TRBV3-1	TRBJ2-4	ASSPEGGSAKNIQY
TRBV20-1	TRBJ1-5	SVPDLEGNQPQH
TRBV11-2	TRBJ1-4	ASSRPPQGAGEKLF
TRBV29-1	TRBJ2-3	SVSGAGTDTQY
TRBV7-2	TRBJ2-1	ASSPQTSGFEQF
TRBV7-2	TRBJ2-1	ASSLAWGNEQF
TRBV24-1	TRBJ2-3	ATSDRAGGRPGTQY
TRBV24-1	TRBJ2-1	ATQGGSYNEQF
TRBV4-1	TRBJ2-5	ASSILRRETQY
TRBV20-1	TRBJ2-3	SASLQALLAGDLTDTQY
TRBV2	TRBJ1-2	ASRREGGGYT
TRBV20-1	TRBJ1-6	SAREVSAGGETDSPLH
TRBV29-1	TRBJ2-3	STETEGGTDTQY
TRBV11-2	TRBJ2-1	ASSLGHLSGRAEDNEQF
TRBV20-1	TRBJ2-5	SARAPGLLFLETQY
TRBV2	TRBJ1-4	ASSGTLTGSNEKLF
TRBV27	TRBJ1-1	ASSKGRENTEAF
TRBV7-2	TRBJ2-1	ASSSSGATYNEQF